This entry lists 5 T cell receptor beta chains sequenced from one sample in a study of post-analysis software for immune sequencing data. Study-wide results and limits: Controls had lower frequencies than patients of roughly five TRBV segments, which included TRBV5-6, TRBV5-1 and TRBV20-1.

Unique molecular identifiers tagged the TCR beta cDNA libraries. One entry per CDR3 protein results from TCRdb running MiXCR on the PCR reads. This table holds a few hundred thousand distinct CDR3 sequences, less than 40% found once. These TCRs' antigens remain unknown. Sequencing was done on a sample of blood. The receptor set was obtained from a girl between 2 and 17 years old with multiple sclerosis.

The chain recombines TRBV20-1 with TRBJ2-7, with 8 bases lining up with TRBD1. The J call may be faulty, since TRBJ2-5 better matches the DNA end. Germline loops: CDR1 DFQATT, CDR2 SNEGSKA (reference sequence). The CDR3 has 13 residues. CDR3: CSANGQGHETQYF. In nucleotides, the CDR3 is TGCAGTGCCAACGGACAGGGACATGAGACCCAGTACTTC.

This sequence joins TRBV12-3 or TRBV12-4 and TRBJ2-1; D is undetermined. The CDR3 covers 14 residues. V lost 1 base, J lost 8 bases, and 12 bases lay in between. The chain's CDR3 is CASSLDLGRHEQFF. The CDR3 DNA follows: TGTGCCAGCAGTTTAGACCTAGGCCGGCATGAGCAGTTCTTC.

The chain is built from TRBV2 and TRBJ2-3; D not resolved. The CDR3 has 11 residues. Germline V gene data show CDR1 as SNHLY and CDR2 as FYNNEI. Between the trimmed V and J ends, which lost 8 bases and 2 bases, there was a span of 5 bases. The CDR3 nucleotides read TGTGCCAGCGCCTACACAGATACGCAGTATTTT. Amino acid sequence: CASAYTDTQYF. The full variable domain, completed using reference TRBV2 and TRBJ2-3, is EPEVTQTPSHQVTQMGQEVILRCVPISNHLYFYWYRQILGQKVEFLVSFYNNEISEKSEIFDDQFSVERPDGSNFTLKIRSTKLEDSAMYFCASAYTDTQYFGPGTRLTVL.

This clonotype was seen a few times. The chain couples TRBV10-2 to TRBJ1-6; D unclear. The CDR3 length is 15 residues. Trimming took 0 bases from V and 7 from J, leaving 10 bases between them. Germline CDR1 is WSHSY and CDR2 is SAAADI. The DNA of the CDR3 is TGCGCCAGCAGTGAGTCAGGGTCTATGAATTCACCCCTCCACTTT. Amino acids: CASSESGSMNSPLHF.

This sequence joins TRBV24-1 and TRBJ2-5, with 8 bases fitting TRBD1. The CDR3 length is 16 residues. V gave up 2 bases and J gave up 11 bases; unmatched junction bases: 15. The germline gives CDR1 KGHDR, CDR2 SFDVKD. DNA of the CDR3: TGTGCCACCAGTGATTCCGGACAGGGTTTCTACAATGAGCAGTACTTC. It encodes CATSDSGQGFYNEQYF.